Below, 30 T cell receptor beta chains from the same sample are listed, as sequenced in a study of cytomegalovirus exposure and HLA in healthy donors (dated by TCRdb to the late 2010s). Library construction relied on the immunoSEQ multiplex PCR assay. The multiplex PCR relied on a mix of 60 forward primers for TCR Vbeta segments and 13 reverse primers for TCR Jbeta segments. Imported from immuneACCESS, the table was reduced by TCRdb to in-frame sequences with V and J called. These copies leave out some clones; in studies compared against another copy, an unresolved V gene accounts for under half, and the cause of the remainder is not known. The table for this sample lists roughly 54,000 clones. The ten most abundant clones make up over 9% of the sample. The specimen sequenced was PBMCs. The receptors shown here come from a woman aged 25 to 39 in good health and CMV-seropositive.

The CDR3 bases are TGTGCCAGCAGTCCCCAATTCCAAGAGACCCAGTACTTC. This sequence encodes CASSPQFQETQYF. V and J are TRBV6-5 and TRBJ2-5; no clear D gene. The length of the CDR3 is 13 residues. V dropped 5 bases and J dropped 1 base, with 8 bases sitting between them. Per the germline V gene, CDR1 is MNHEY and CDR2 is SVGAGI.

The chain recombines TRBV27 with TRBJ1-5; no clear D. The V gene lost 8 bases and the J gene lost 5 bases, with 13 bases spanning the gap. This CDR3 contains 13 residues. Germline assignment: CDR1 MNHEY and CDR2 SMNVEV (reference sequence). CDR3 loop: CASAFGGDQPQHF. CDR3 nucleotides: TGTGCCAGCGCTTTTGGCGGGGATCAGCCCCAGCATTTT.

V usage is TRBV9 and J usage is TRBJ1-1; D remains ambiguous. This CDR3 contains 15 residues. Trimming pared 0 bases from V and 4 bases from J, leaving 13 bases between. The V gene's germline CDR1 is SGDLS and CDR2 YYNGEE. The CDR3 DNA is TGTGCCAGCAGCGTAGCGGCGGAACCGAGCACTGAAGCTTTCTTT. It translates to CASSVAAEPSTEAFF.

The chain couples TRBV7-9 to TRBJ2-7, with D unresolved. The CDR3 is made up of 13 amino acids. CDR1 is SEHNR, CDR2 FQNEAQ, per germline (reference sequence). Trimming took 7 bases from V and 6 from J, leaving 16 bases between them. The CDR3 loop is CASTEVWVGEQYF. The CDR3, as DNA: TGTGCCAGCACCGAGGTCTGGGTCGGCGAGCAGTACTTC.

The rearrangement uses TRBV25-1 and TRBJ1-2, with D unresolved. From germline, CDR1 is MGHDK and CDR2 SYGVNS. Between the trimmed V and J ends, which lost 5 bases and 3 bases, there was a span of 13 bases. CDR3 size: 14 residues. The CDR3 here is CASSMGICHYGYTF. Here the CDR3 DNA reads TGTGCCAGCAGTATGGGCATCTGCCACTATGGCTACACCTTC.

V and J are TRBV5-1 and TRBJ2-7; possibly TRBD2 for D (5 bases). The V end was cut by 7 bases, the J end by 2 bases, with 16 bases between. CDR3 length: 14 residues. Germline V CDR1 and CDR2: SGHRS, YFSETQ. The chain's CDR3 is CASCATPSTYEQYF. CDR3 in DNA: TGCGCCAGCTGCGCCACTCCTAGCACCTACGAGCAGTACTTC.

The V call is TRBV19, the J call TRBJ2-3; 7 bases line up with TRBD1. Trimming removed 5 bases from V and 2 bases from J; junction bases left unmatched: 7. There are 15 residues in the CDR3. Germline V gene sequence: CDR1 LNHDA, CDR2 SQIVND (reference sequence). The CDR3 sequence: CASSVTGVPTDTQYF. CDR3 DNA: TGTGCCAGTAGTGTTACAGGGGTTCCCACAGATACGCAGTATTTT.

This chain uses TRBV30 with TRBJ2-3, with TRBD2 matching over 9 bases. Unmatched junction bases numbered 14, after V lost 3 bases and J lost 1 base. The CDR3 spans 18 residues. Germline V gene lookup returns CDR1 GTSNPN and CDR2 SVGIG (reference sequence). CDR3 residues: CAWSHWRGGSFGTDTQYF. The CDR3 coding sequence is TGTGCCTGGAGCCACTGGCGGGGGGGGTCGTTCGGCACAGATACGCAGTATTTT. Using reference TRBV30 and TRBJ2-3 for the parts outside the CDR3, the full variable domain is SQTIHQWPATLVQPVGSPLSLECTVEGTSNPNLYWYRQAAGRGLQLLFYSVGIGQISSEVPQNLSASRPQDRQFILSSKKLLLSDSGFYLCAWSHWRGGSFGTDTQYFGPGTRLTVL.

The chain is built from TRBV4-1 and TRBJ2-2, with 9 bases matching TRBD2. This CDR3 spans 14 amino acids. The V and J ends lost 3 bases and 4 bases, in that order; junction bases with no gene match: 0. Germline CDR1 and CDR2: MGHRA and YSYEKL. The CDR3 nucleotides read TGCGCCAGCAGCCAGGGACTAGCCACCGGGGAGCTGTTTTTT. Protein sequence: CASSQGLATGELFF.

This chain links TRBV4-1 with TRBJ1-6; 7 nucleotides line up with TRBD1. The CDR3 contains 15 residues. Losses at the gene ends were 1 base for V and 10 bases for J; bases not matched to a gene: 7. CDR1 is MGHRA, CDR2 YSYEKL, per germline. The CDR3 nucleotides are TGCGCCAGCAGCCAAGGGGACAGCCTCACCTCACCCCTCCACTTT. Translation: CASSQGDSLTSPLHF.

The chain carries TRBV19 and TRBJ2-4; possibly TRBD2 for D (5 bases). V was trimmed by 7 bases and J by 2 bases, leaving 15 bases between them. Germline-derived CDR1 and CDR2 are LNHDA and SQIVND (reference sequence). The CDR3 is 15 amino acids. In DNA form, the CDR3 reads TGTGCCAGTAAGAGGGAACTAGATCCCAAAAACATTCAGTACTTC. Translated: CASKRELDPKNIQYF.

V usage is TRBV7-6 and J usage is TRBJ1-1; a weak D match, TRBD1 (5 bases). The V gene's germline CDR1 is SGHVS and CDR2 FNYEAQ. Between the trimmed V and J ends, which lost 10 bases and 8 bases, there was a span of 32 bases. The CDR3 consists of 17 residues. CDR3: CATRETPHWGGMTEAFF. For the CDR3, the DNA is TGTGCCACCCGGGAGACCCCTCATTGGGGCGGGATGACCGAAGCTTTCTTT. The full variable domain, its missing parts supplied by reference TRBV7-6 and TRBJ1-1, is GAGVSQSPRYKVTKRGQDVALRCDPISGHVSLYWYRQALGQGPEFLTYFNYEAQQDKSGLPNDRFSAERPEGSISTLTIQRTEQRDSAMYRCATRETPHWGGMTEAFFGQGTRLTVV.

The CDR3 sequence: CASSFGGTDTQYF. The CDR3 nucleotides read TGTGCCAGCAGCTTTGGGGGGACAGATACGCAGTATTTT. The chain carries TRBV7-6 and TRBJ2-3; TRBD2 is a possible D gene (6 bases). The V end lost 3 bases, the J end lost 3 bases, and 7 bases lay between the germline ends. Germline CDR1 SGHVS, CDR2 FNYEAQ. This CDR3 has 13 residues.

V gene TRBV29-1 combines with J gene TRBJ2-1; D uncertain. V was cut by 0 bases and J by 1 base, with 13 bases left in between. Germline V lookup: CDR1 SQVTM, CDR2 ANQGSEA. The CDR3 contains 16 residues. CDR3 loop: CSVEDLSELSYNEQFF. The CDR3 DNA sequence: TGCAGCGTTGAAGATCTGTCGGAGCTATCCTACAATGAGCAGTTCTTC.

This chain joins TRBV5-1 and TRBJ1-2; 12 bases match TRBD1. The CDR3 is made up of 17 amino acids. Germline CDR1 reads SGHRS; CDR2 reads YFSETQ. With V trimmed by 3 bases and J by 4 bases, 10 bases remained unmatched. CDR3 sequence reads: CASSYAGDRGPGYGYTF. CDR3 sequence (DNA): TGCGCCAGCAGCTACGCCGGGGACAGGGGGCCGGGCTATGGCTACACCTTC.

V gene TRBV19 combines with J gene TRBJ1-1; D gene uncertain. The ends were cut back, 10 bases at V and 3 bases at J, with 6 bases in the middle. CDR1 LNHDA and CDR2 SQIVND come from the germline V gene (reference sequence). CDR3 length: 10 amino acids. CDR3 in DNA: TGTGCCACCGCAGACACTGAAGCTTTCTTT. Its protein is CATADTEAFF.

CDR3 nucleotide sequence: TGTGCCAGCAGTGTAAGGGCGGGGGCCCAAGAGACCCAGTACTTC. This sequence encodes CASSVRAGAQETQYF. The chain employs TRBV2 and TRBJ2-5; D perhaps matches TRBD2 (7 bases). CDR1 SNHLY and CDR2 FYNNEI come from the germline V gene. Trimming removed 4 bases at V and 1 base at J, with 13 bases between. There are 15 residues in the CDR3.

This chain connects TRBV10-3 to TRBJ2-7, with 10 bases matching TRBD1. The CDR3 loop spans 12 amino acids. Germline loops: CDR1 ENHRY, CDR2 SYGVKD. Trimming took 8 bases from V and 5 from J; bases not matched to a gene: 3. The CDR3 DNA sequence: TGTGCCATCCGGGACAGGGGCGACGAGCAGTACTTC. Translated, it gives CAIRDRGDEQYF.

The CDR3 is CASSSLPGQGANEQFF. CDR3 DNA: TGTGCCAGCTCATCTCTACCGGGACAGGGAGCTAATGAGCAGTTCTTC. The rearrangement uses TRBV18 and TRBJ2-1; 9 bases fit TRBD1. The CDR3 length is 16 residues. Germline V gives CDR1 KGHSH, CDR2 LQKENI. V shed 5 bases, J shed 7 bases, and the junction held 12 bases outside the gene matches.

The chain uses TRBV7-9 and TRBJ2-7, with 9 nucleotides matching TRBD2. Trimming cost V 9 bases and J 3 bases; bases outside gene matches: 9. Germline-derived CDR1 and CDR2 are SEHNR and FQNEAQ (reference sequence). The CDR3 is made up of 14 amino acids. CDR3 nucleotides: TGTGCCAGAAGCCCACGGCGGGAGGGCTACGAGCAGTACTTC. This sequence encodes CARSPRREGYEQYF.

The chain has TRBV9 and TRBJ2-2, with a possible D match to TRBD1 (5 bases). Trimming removed 4 bases at V and 0 bases at J, with 13 bases between. CDR3 length: 16 amino acids. CDR1 is SGDLS, CDR2 YYNGEE, per germline. As DNA, the CDR3 is TGTGCCAGCAGCACCCAGGGCCCACCGAACACCGGGGAGCTGTTTTTT. Its translation is CASSTQGPPNTGELFF.

This chain uses TRBV27 with TRBJ2-7, with TRBD1 identical over 7 bases. The CDR3 is 18 residues long. Germline CDR1 and CDR2: MNHEY and SMNVEV (reference sequence). V shed 3 bases and J 7 bases; nucleotides not matched to a gene: 21. The CDR3 loop reads CASSFQGTESLLSGEQYF. The DNA for the CDR3 is TGTGCCAGCAGTTTCCAAGGGACAGAGAGCCTGCTGTCGGGGGAGCAGTACTTC.

V and J are TRBV6-1 and TRBJ2-7, with D tentatively TRBD2 (6 bases). Germline V gene lookup returns CDR1 MNHNS and CDR2 SASEGT. The CDR3 extends over 15 amino acids. The V and J ends lost 6 bases and 3 bases respectively, with 18 bases between them. CDR3 sequence (DNA): TGTGCCAGCAGCGCGCTTACCGGACTACACTACGAGCAGTACTTC. Encoded protein: CASSALTGLHYEQYF.

This chain connects TRBV5-1 to TRBJ1-2, with TRBD1 as a possible D gene (6 bases). The V gene lost 2 bases and the J gene lost 6 bases, with 11 bases spanning the gap. CDR3 length: 13 residues. The germline V gene encodes CDR1 SGHRS and CDR2 YFSETQ. In nucleotides, the CDR3 is TGCGCCAGCAGCTTATTGGGGGCGGATGGCTACACCTTC. It specifies CASSLLGADGYTF.

V gene TRBV4-2 combines with J gene TRBJ2-1; TRBD2 matches 10 bases. Germline V lookup: CDR1 LGHNA, CDR2 YNFKEQ. This CDR3 is built from 16 residues. V shed 0 bases, J shed 2 bases, and the junction held 1 base outside the gene matches. In DNA, the CDR3 is TGTGCCAGCAGCCAAGATGGGACTAGCGCCTACAATGAGCAGTTCTTC. Amino acids: CASSQDGTSAYNEQFF.

This chain uses TRBV6-6 with TRBJ2-7, with 8 positions matching TRBD1. CDR3 length: 13 residues. The junction had 5 bases not matched to a gene; V was cut back by 7 bases and J by 3 bases. Germline CDR1 is MNHNY and CDR2 is SVGAGI (reference sequence). The CDR3 loop is CASTGDRFYEQYF. CDR3 coding DNA: TGTGCCAGCACTGGGGACAGGTTCTACGAGCAGTACTTC.

The CDR3 reads CASSQEEGNSPLHF. The DNA for the CDR3 is TGCGCCAGCAGCCAAGAGGAGGGAAATTCACCCCTCCACTTT. The chain uses TRBV4-1 and TRBJ1-6; D is undetermined. CDR3 length equals 14 residues. The ends were cut back, 0 bases at V and 7 bases at J, with 7 bases in the middle. Germline-derived CDR1 and CDR2 are MGHRA and YSYEKL.

The V call is TRBV30, the J call TRBJ2-3; 7 nucleotides align to TRBD1. Losses at the gene ends were 4 bases for V and 0 bases for J; bases not matched to a gene: 10. The CDR3 runs 16 residues. The V gene's germline CDR1 is GTSNPN and CDR2 SVGIG (reference sequence). The CDR3 spells CAWTTGQPKSTDTQYF. Written as DNA, the CDR3 is TGTGCCTGGACGACGGGACAGCCTAAAAGCACAGATACGCAGTATTTT.

This chain connects TRBV5-1 to TRBJ2-2; 10 nucleotides line up with TRBD2. The CDR3 has 18 amino acids. Germline-derived CDR1 and CDR2 are SGHRS and YFSETQ. After removal of 0 bases from V and 3 bases from J, the junction contained 8 bases not matched to a gene. The CDR3 reads CASSLVRLAGDYTGELFF. CDR3 DNA: TGCGCCAGCAGCTTGGTACGACTAGCGGGCGACTACACCGGGGAGCTGTTTTTT.

The J gene is TRBJ1-5, the V gene TRBV19; 10 positions agree with TRBD1. The V and J ends lost 6 bases and 3 bases, in that order; junction bases with no gene match: 14. Germline-derived CDR1 and CDR2 are LNHDA and SQIVND (reference sequence). This CDR3 is built from 18 residues. CDR3 sequence: CASRSVPGQGLNNQPQHF. The CDR3 DNA follows: TGTGCCAGTAGAAGTGTCCCGGGACAGGGGTTGAACAATCAGCCCCAGCATTTT.